The 21 T cell receptor beta chains below come from one sample, sequenced in a study of blood T cell repertoires in COVID-19 (dated by TCRdb to the early 2020s). The library was obtained by the immunoSEQ multiplex PCR assay. Here the immuneACCESS table is served through TCRdb, limited to in-frame sequences with V and J called. Missing clones are a known gap in these copies; in checked studies unresolved V genes cover under half, and the rest lacks a known reason. Across this sample there are approximately 260,000 clones, with around 90% seen only once. In total, the top ten clones hold roughly 7% of the sample. Specimen: peripheral blood. The receptors derive from a man aged 60 to 75 who had recovered from COVID-19.

This chain connects TRBV9 to TRBJ2-3; D might be TRBD2 (6 bases). Trimming removed 0 bases at V and 4 bases at J, with 15 bases between. The CDR3 consists of 16 residues. Germline V gene data show CDR1 as SGDLS and CDR2 as YYNGEE. The CDR3 here is CASSVGGGEGADTQYF. The CDR3 DNA follows: TGTGCCAGCAGCGTAGGGGGCGGGGAAGGGGCAGATACGCAGTATTTT.

The V call is TRBV5-1, the J call TRBJ1-1; TRBD1 matches 9 bases. The germline gives CDR1 SGHRS, CDR2 YFSETQ. V was pared by 2 bases and J by 3 bases, with 11 bases of the junction left unmatched. CDR3 length equals 17 residues. CDR3 region: CASSFQPGTGSDTEAFF. DNA for the CDR3: TGCGCCAGCAGCTTTCAACCCGGGACAGGGAGCGACACTGAAGCTTTCTTT.

This rearrangement joins TRBV28 to TRBJ1-1; 8 bases line up with TRBD1. Losses at the gene ends were 3 bases for V and 1 base for J; bases not matched to a gene: 4. The CDR3 length is 15 residues. The germline V gene has CDR1 MDHEN and CDR2 SYDVKM. The CDR3 coding sequence is TGTGCCAGCAGTTTTTTCGACAGGGGGAACACTGAAGCTTTCTTT. It specifies CASSFFDRGNTEAFF.

As concerns this clone: At one end the junction does not follow the germline gene, possibly because of a read error. The chain couples TRBV9 to TRBJ2-2; weak D call: TRBD1 (5 bases). CDR1 and CDR2 (germline): SGDLS, YYNGEE. The CDR3 is 15 amino acids. CDR3 amino acids: CASSPRAGLTGELFF. The CDR3 coding sequence is TGTGCCAGCAGCCCAAGAGCAGGGTTGACCGGAGAGCTGTTTTTT.

V is TRBV28 and J is TRBJ2-5; 9 bases fit TRBD1. Germline CDR1 is MDHEN and CDR2 is SYDVKM. There are 16 residues in the CDR3. Losses at the gene ends were 6 bases for V and 4 bases for J; bases not matched to a gene: 12. CDR3 DNA sequence: TGTGCCAGCAGCGACTCCCGGGACAGGGCAGGAGAGACCCAGTACTTC. It is translated as CASSDSRDRAGETQYF.

The table lists this clone with a count of one. The rearrangement links TRBV13 to TRBJ2-3; possibly TRBD2 for D (6 bases). This CDR3 region has 17 residues. Germline CDR1 PRHDT, CDR2 FYEKMQ (reference sequence). V lost 5 bases to trimming and J lost 4 bases, with 22 bases between them. The CDR3 nucleotides read TGTGCCAGCAGCCCTAGGTTGGGGGGTATCGGGGCAGATACGCAGTATTTT. It translates to CASSPRLGGIGADTQYF.

This clone was picked up one time. V is TRBV5-1 and J is TRBJ2-3; 7 nucleotides agree with TRBD1. The CDR3 consists of 13 residues. Germline V CDR1 and CDR2: SGHRS, YFSETQ. Trimming cost V 6 bases and J 1 base; bases outside gene matches: 2. The CDR3 nucleotides read TGCGCCAGCACCGGGACAGGCACAGATACGCAGTATTTT. This sequence encodes CASTGTGTDTQYF.

The chain links TRBV7-9 to TRBJ1-6; D not resolved. With 8 bases removed from V and 3 bases from J, the gap between germline ends came to 8 bases. Germline V CDR1 and CDR2: SEHNR, FQNEAQ (reference sequence). The CDR3 sequence is 13 residues long. In DNA form, the CDR3 reads TGTGCCAGCGCGGCAGTCTATAATTCACCCCTCCACTTT. It translates to CASAAVYNSPLHF.

In its sample, this clone was seen a few times. This sequence joins TRBV7-9 and TRBJ1-1; D is uncertain. V shed 6 bases and J shed 1 base, with 9 bases lying between them. The CDR3 is 13 residues long. The germline gives CDR1 SEHNR, CDR2 FQNEAQ (reference sequence). CDR3 sequence reads: CASRTEANTEAFF. The CDR3, as DNA: TGTGCCAGCAGGACCGAGGCGAACACTGAAGCTTTCTTT.

The rearrangement joins TRBV19 to TRBJ1-5; TRBD1 might be the D (6 bases). The V gene's germline CDR1 is LNHDA and CDR2 SQIVND (reference sequence). Trimming cost V 3 bases and J 6 bases, with 12 bases left between them. The CDR3 runs to 14 residues. The CDR3 here is CASSMGQGFQPQHF. CDR3 nucleotides: TGTGCCAGTAGTATGGGTCAGGGGTTTCAGCCCCAGCATTTT.

This rearrangement joins TRBV28 to TRBJ1-5, with no clear D. The germline CDR1 and CDR2 sequences are MDHEN and SYDVKM. The CDR3 is 16 residues long. Trimming pared 1 base from V and 0 bases from J, leaving 10 bases between. For the CDR3, the DNA is TGTGCCAGCAGTTTATACGTCAGTTATAGCAATCAGCCCCAGCATTTT. It yields the protein CASSLYVSYSNQPQHF.

This chain links TRBV24-1 with TRBJ2-1; 8 bases are a match to TRBD1. The CDR3 is made up of 12 amino acids. Germline V gene data show CDR1 as KGHDR and CDR2 as SFDVKD. J was trimmed by 15 bases and V by 3 bases; bases with no gene match: 6. CDR3 in amino acids: CATSDADRVWFF. CDR3 sequence (DNA): TGTGCCACCAGTGATGCGGACAGGGTTTGGTTCTTC.

This clone showed up just a few times. CDR3 sequence reads: CASSLASQVNTEAFF. The DNA for the CDR3 is TGTGCCAGCAGCTTAGCCAGTCAAGTGAACACTGAAGCTTTCTTT. The V and J genes are TRBV7-2 and TRBJ1-1; unclear D gene. Trimming left V 0 bases short and J 0 bases short, with 8 bases between. CDR3 size: 15 residues. Germline V gene data show CDR1 as SGHTA and CDR2 as FQGNSA.

This rearrangement joins TRBV5-1 to TRBJ1-1, with TRBD1 as a possible D gene (5 bases). Between the trimmed V and J ends, which lost 4 bases and 4 bases, there was a span of 11 bases. From germline, CDR1 is SGHRS and CDR2 YFSETQ. The CDR3 has 13 amino acids. CDR3 sequence (DNA): TGCGCCAGCAGCCTCAGGGTTGGCACTGAAGCTTTCTTT. The encoded protein is CASSLRVGTEAFF.

This clone came up a few times. The J gene is TRBJ1-2, the V gene TRBV4-2; TRBD1 agrees at 9 bases. V lost 1 base, J lost 8 bases, and 11 bases stayed unmatched. The CDR3 consists of 16 residues. The V gene's germline CDR1 is LGHNA and CDR2 YNFKEQ. The DNA for the CDR3 is TGTGCCAGCAGCCAAGGGGGGGACAGGGTAAAAGGAGGCTACACCTTC. Amino acid sequence: CASSQGGDRVKGGYTF.

The DNA for the CDR3 is TGTGCCAGTATCGGGGGCAATGAGCAGTTCTTC. This gives the protein CASIGGNEQFF. This chain uses TRBV19 with TRBJ2-1; weak D call: TRBD2 (6 bases). The V gene lost 7 bases and the J gene lost 6 bases, with 7 bases spanning the gap. The CDR3 totals 11 residues. Germline loops: CDR1 LNHDA, CDR2 SQIVND (reference sequence).

This clone is a singleton in its sample. V gene TRBV5-1 combines with J gene TRBJ2-2; D may be TRBD2 (5 bases). From germline, CDR1 is SGHRS and CDR2 YFSETQ. V lost 1 base and J lost 6, with 10 bases in between. The CDR3 has 14 residues. CDR3 nucleotides: TGCGCCAGCAGCTTGTTGAGGGCAGCCGGGGAGCTGTTTTTT. This codes for CASSLLRAAGELFF.

This chain joins TRBV6-5 and TRBJ2-2, with TRBD1 matching 9 bases. Germline V gives CDR1 MNHEY, CDR2 SVGAGI. The CDR3 totals 16 residues. Germline trimming cut 0 bases from V and 4 bases from J; bases unmatched to any gene: 3. The CDR3 DNA follows: TGTGCCAGCAGTTACTCGGGACAGGGTACCACCGGGGAGCTGTTTTTT. Amino acid sequence: CASSYSGQGTTGELFF.

This chain links TRBV2 with TRBJ1-6; 8 nucleotides agree with TRBD1. Germline lookup yields CDR1 SNHLY and CDR2 FYNNEI. Trimming at V came to 6 bases and at J to 9 bases, leaving 10 bases not matched to a gene. This CDR3 has 15 amino acids. The chain's CDR3 is CASRADRAKSSPLHF. CDR3 in DNA: TGTGCCAGCAGAGCGGACAGGGCGAAGTCTTCACCCCTCCACTTT.

The chain carries TRBV19 and TRBJ2-1; the D is unclear. The germline gives CDR1 LNHDA, CDR2 SQIVND (reference sequence). Trimming pared 6 bases from V and 0 bases from J, leaving 15 bases between. The CDR3 loop spans 16 amino acids. In DNA, the CDR3 is TGTGCCAGTAGCAAAACGGTCCTGAGCTCCTACAATGAGCAGTTCTTC. Protein sequence: CASSKTVLSSYNEQFF.

The CDR3 region has the DNA TGTGCCAGCAGCCCGGACAGGGGTTCACCCCTCCACTTT. Encoded protein: CASSPDRGSPLHF. The rearrangement links TRBV7-9 to TRBJ1-6; 9 nucleotides match TRBD1. Germline V gene data show CDR1 as SEHNR and CDR2 as FQNEAQ (reference sequence). V lost 5 bases to trimming and J lost 9 bases; unmatched junction nucleotides: 2. This CDR3 region has 13 residues.